One and the same sample provided the 27 T cell receptor beta chains below, sequenced in a study of a mutant IDH1 vaccine in newly diagnosed glioma (dated by TCRdb to about 2021). According to the study, the label for this sample's time point signals: baseline, week 1 (first vaccination visit). What the treatment or condition label conveys for this sample: pre-vaccination baseline after standard-of-care therapy. To prepare the library, the immunoSEQ multiplex PCR assay was applied. TCRdb provides this immuneACCESS table in a form limited to in-frame rearrangements. Some clones are lacking; in checked studies, under half of them reflect an unresolved V gene, and why the rest are absent is not known. Recorded for this sample are over 80,000 clones; around nine tenths of them occurred a single time. The ten largest clonotypes hold 0.5% to 0.6% of the sample. The sequences come from PBMCs, collected from a glioma patient treated with radiotherapy, temozolomide or both. All receptors derive from a woman aged 45-65 years with glioma.

V usage is TRBV12-5 and J usage is TRBJ2-3; D gene uncertain. Germline values: CDR1 LGHNT, CDR2 FRNRAP. The CDR3 is 13 residues long. Trimming shortened V by 9 bases and J by 0 bases, and 10 bases separated the two germline ends. CDR3 amino acids: CASREFSTDTQYF. CDR3 in DNA: TGTGCTAGCAGAGAGTTTAGCACAGATACGCAGTATTTT.

The chain has TRBV30 and TRBJ2-1, with TRBD2 as a possible D gene (6 bases). The CDR3 contains 14 residues. Germline V gene sequence: CDR1 GTSNPN, CDR2 SVGIG (reference sequence). CDR3 sequence: CARSLLIEEGEQFF. In DNA, the CDR3 is TGTGCTCGGAGTTTGCTAATTGAGGAGGGGGAGCAGTTCTTC.

The chain has TRBV28 and TRBJ1-6; D gene unclear. The CDR3 consists of 14 residues. The V end lost 4 bases, the J end lost 0 bases, and 4 bases lay between the germline ends. The germline CDR1 and CDR2 sequences are MDHEN and SYDVKM. The CDR3 DNA reads TGTGCCAGCAGTTCCGCCTCCTATAATTCACCCCTCCACTTT. Its protein product is CASSSASYNSPLHF.

This clone has a single count. V is TRBV5-1 and J is TRBJ2-3, with 8 bases matching TRBD1. The V and J ends lost 7 bases and 4 bases, in that order; junction bases with no gene match: 5. This CDR3 is built from 13 residues. The germline V gene encodes CDR1 SGHRS and CDR2 YFSETQ. CDR3 loop: CASSGQGADTQYF. CDR3 in DNA: TGCGCCAGCTCAGGACAGGGCGCAGATACGCAGTATTTT.

The J gene is TRBJ1-1, the V gene TRBV6-6; D is uncertain. Germline V gene lookup returns CDR1 MNHNY and CDR2 SVGAGI (reference sequence). Trimming left V 7 bases short and J 0 bases short, with 9 bases between. The CDR3 has 13 amino acids. The CDR3 loop reads CASKAPVNTEAFF. The CDR3 DNA sequence: TGTGCCAGCAAGGCCCCGGTGAACACTGAAGCTTTCTTT.

The rearrangement links TRBV10-1 to TRBJ2-7; perhaps TRBD2 as D (5 bases). The CDR3 spans 14 residues. Germline V gene data show CDR1 as WNHNN and CDR2 as SYGVQD (reference sequence). The V end was cut by 2 bases, the J end by 7 bases, with 15 bases between. This CDR3 is CASSESASPGEQYF. The CDR3 coding sequence is TGCGCCAGCAGTGAGAGCGCCTCCCCGGGGGAGCAGTACTTC.

Only one count was recorded for this clone. The rearrangement uses TRBV27 and TRBJ2-5; 11 positions agree with TRBD2. Matching the DNA end better, TRBJ2-7 makes the J call doubtful. The length of the CDR3 is 16 residues. From germline, CDR1 is MNHEY and CDR2 SMNVEV (reference sequence). CDR3 in amino acids: CAVQGSGTSGAYEQYF. The CDR3 DNA reads TGTGCCGTCCAGGGGTCCGGGACTAGCGGAGCCTACGAGCAGTACTTC.

This chain connects TRBV6-1 to TRBJ1-1; D remains unclear. The CDR3 is 15 residues long. V was trimmed by 6 bases and J by 4 bases, leaving 18 bases between them. Per the germline V gene, CDR1 is MNHNS and CDR2 is SASEGT. For the CDR3, the DNA is TGTGCCAGCAGCAGACGTGGGATGGAGAGCACTGAAGCTTTCTTT. Residues: CASSRRGMESTEAFF.

The chain links TRBV10-1 to TRBJ1-1, with no clear D. The V gene lost 4 bases and the J gene lost 1 base, with 7 bases spanning the gap. The germline V gene encodes CDR1 WNHNN and CDR2 SYGVQD (reference sequence). The CDR3 covers 13 residues. The CDR3 DNA follows: TGCGCCAGCAGTGTAAAAACGAACACTGAAGCTTTCTTT. Encoded protein: CASSVKTNTEAFF.

The CDR3 DNA is TGTGCCATCAGTGAGGAGTCGGGCAGGCAAAACACCGGGGAGCTGTTTTTT. Amino acids: CAISEESGRQNTGELFF. The V and J genes are TRBV10-3 and TRBJ2-2; no clear D. The CDR3 has 17 amino acids. V lost 2 bases and J lost 2, with 15 bases in between. Germline-derived CDR1 and CDR2 are ENHRY and SYGVKD.

The chain couples TRBV19 to TRBJ1-5, with 7 bases aligning to TRBD1. This CDR3 has 13 residues. Germline assignment: CDR1 LNHDA and CDR2 SQIVND (reference sequence). Trimming cost V 7 bases and J 4 bases; bases outside gene matches: 4. CDR3 bases: TGTGCCAGTATGTCACAGGGGAATCAGCCCCAGCATTTT. This encodes CASMSQGNQPQHF.

The chain uses TRBV5-6 and TRBJ1-1; D call uncertain. V shed 3 bases and J shed 2 bases, with 14 bases lying between them. CDR3 length equals 15 residues. Germline loops: CDR1 SGHDT, CDR2 YYEEEE. The CDR3 DNA follows: TGTGCCAGCAGCTCCCCCCTAAATGCTAACACTGAAGCTTTCTTT. It is translated as CASSSPLNANTEAFF.

V and J are TRBV6-1 and TRBJ2-7, with no clear D. Germline CDR1 reads MNHNS; CDR2 reads SASEGT. The ends were cut back, 2 bases at V and 4 bases at J, with 9 bases in the middle. CDR3 length equals 13 residues. CDR3 in DNA: TGTGCCAGCAGTGAACGGCCTACATACGAGCAGTACTTC. Protein product: CASSERPTYEQYF.

This chain joins TRBV7-9 and TRBJ2-2; 7 nucleotides match TRBD1. There are 15 residues in the CDR3. CDR1 and CDR2 (germline): SEHNR, FQNEAQ (reference sequence). J lost 3 bases, V lost 5 bases, and 6 bases had no gene match. The CDR3 spells CASSHGTVDTGELFF. As DNA, the CDR3 is TGTGCCAGCAGCCACGGGACAGTCGACACCGGGGAGCTGTTTTTT.

The chain has TRBV4-1 and TRBJ2-3, with 9 bases identical to TRBD1. V lost 4 bases, J lost 4 bases, and 9 bases stayed unmatched. In germline, CDR1 is MGHRA, CDR2 YSYEKL. The CDR3 length is 16 residues. In DNA form, the CDR3 reads TGCGCCAGCAGCCCGGGACCGGGACAGGGCTCAGATACGCAGTATTTT. It encodes CASSPGPGQGSDTQYF.

The CDR3 sequence is CASTRQGDTGELFF. Written as DNA, the CDR3 is TGTGCCAGCACGAGACAGGGAGACACCGGGGAGCTGTTTTTT. The chain uses TRBV28 and TRBJ2-2; 7 nucleotides line up with TRBD1. The CDR3 loop spans 14 amino acids. Germline V CDR1 and CDR2: MDHEN, SYDVKM. Unmatched junction bases numbered 5, after V lost 7 bases and J lost 3 bases.

The chain combines TRBV7-2 with TRBJ2-5, with D maybe TRBD2 (5 bases). The V gene's germline CDR1 is SGHTA and CDR2 FQGNSA. V was cut by 5 bases and J by 10 bases, with 17 bases left in between. This CDR3 spans 13 amino acids. The CDR3 DNA reads as TGTGCCAGCAGCCCTGGACTGGTTCGGGACCAGTACTTC. Its translation is CASSPGLVRDQYF.

The chain uses TRBV4-1 and TRBJ1-2; 8 nucleotides line up with TRBD1. The CDR3 covers 16 residues. The V gene end was trimmed by 0 bases and the J gene end by 4 bases; junction bases not matched to a gene: 7. The germline gives CDR1 MGHRA, CDR2 YSYEKL. The CDR3 DNA reads as TGCGCCAGCAGCCAAGAACGGGCAGGGGGCCGCTATGGCTACACCTTC. Translating gives CASSQERAGGRYGYTF.

The chain carries TRBV13 and TRBJ1-1; D is perhaps TRBD1 (6 bases). The CDR3 loop spans 18 amino acids. Trimming stripped 5 bases from V and 0 bases from J, with 22 bases between. Germline V lookup: CDR1 PRHDT, CDR2 FYEKMQ (reference sequence). CDR3 region: CASSPRQANPDMNTEAFF. The CDR3 DNA reads as TGTGCCAGCAGCCCAAGACAGGCTAATCCCGATATGAACACTGAAGCTTTCTTT.

The gene calls are TRBV27 and TRBJ2-7; the match to TRBD1 covers 7 bases. Losses at the gene ends were 6 bases for V and 7 bases for J; bases not matched to a gene: 12. CDR3 length: 14 amino acids. The germline gives CDR1 MNHEY, CDR2 SMNVEV (reference sequence). CDR3 bases: TGTGCCAGCAGACCAGGACAGGTCCTAGGGGAGCAGTACTTC. Translating it yields CASRPGQVLGEQYF.

This chain uses TRBV5-5 with TRBJ2-7; a possible D gene is TRBD1 (6 bases). V was clipped by 3 bases and J by 4 bases, with 20 bases between them. The CDR3 totals 16 residues. Germline assignment: CDR1 SGHKS and CDR2 YYEKEE (reference sequence). CDR3 coding DNA: TGTGCCAGCAGCTACACAGACCAGGGGACCCTTTACGAGCAGTACTTC. It encodes CASSYTDQGTLYEQYF.

The J gene is TRBJ2-1, the V gene TRBV29-1, with D perhaps given as TRBD1 or TRBD2 (5 bases each). V was pared by 6 bases and J by 12 bases, with 18 bases between. This CDR3 is built from 12 residues. Germline V CDR1 and CDR2: SQVTM, ANQGSEA. In DNA form, the CDR3 reads TGCAGCGTCTCACTCCAGTCGAGGGGGCAGTTCTTC. It encodes CSVSLQSRGQFF.

The chain employs TRBV7-8 and TRBJ2-1; TRBD2 matches at 8 bases. V was pared by 0 bases and J by 0 bases, with 7 bases of the junction left unmatched. CDR3 size: 18 residues. Germline V gene lookup returns CDR1 SGHVS and CDR2 FQNEAQ. The CDR3 coding sequence is TGTGCCAGCAGCTTAGCTGCTAGCGGGCACAGCTCCTACAATGAGCAGTTCTTC. It specifies CASSLAASGHSSYNEQFF.

The chain couples TRBV10-3 to TRBJ2-3; tentatively, D is TRBD1 (6 bases). With 7 bases removed from V and 5 bases from J, the gap between germline ends came to 13 bases. The germline V gene has CDR1 ENHRY and CDR2 SYGVKD. CDR3 length: 13 residues. CDR3 loop: CAITTGQGDTQYF. The CDR3 DNA follows: TGTGCCATCACGACAGGCCAGGGAGATACGCAGTATTTT.

In this sample, this clone turned up a few times. The genes are TRBV6-6 and TRBJ2-3, with D possibly being TRBD2 (5 bases). The CDR3 spans 13 residues. Trimming left V 7 bases short and J 1 base short, with 9 bases between. The germline gives CDR1 MNHNY, CDR2 SVGAGI (reference sequence). CDR3 sequence reads: CASTASRTDTQYF. CDR3 DNA sequence: TGTGCCAGCACGGCTAGCCGCACAGATACGCAGTATTTT.

V is TRBV7-3 and J is TRBJ2-7; D not resolved. Germline CDR1 and CDR2: SGHTA and FQGTGA. The V end lost 5 bases, the J end lost 4 bases, and 12 bases lay between the germline ends. The CDR3 has 13 residues. The CDR3 reads CASSAGSTYEQYF. In nucleotides, the CDR3 is TGTGCCAGCAGCGCCGGGTCGACTTACGAGCAGTACTTC.

This clone was seen just once. CDR3 coding DNA: TGTGCCAGCAGCTTAGTGTCAGGCTATGGCTACACCTTC. It specifies CASSLVSGYGYTF. V and J are TRBV11-2 and TRBJ1-2; D remains unclear. This CDR3 has 13 residues. Trimming removed 1 base at V and 4 bases at J, with 7 bases between. Germline CDR1 and CDR2: SGHAT and FQNNGV.